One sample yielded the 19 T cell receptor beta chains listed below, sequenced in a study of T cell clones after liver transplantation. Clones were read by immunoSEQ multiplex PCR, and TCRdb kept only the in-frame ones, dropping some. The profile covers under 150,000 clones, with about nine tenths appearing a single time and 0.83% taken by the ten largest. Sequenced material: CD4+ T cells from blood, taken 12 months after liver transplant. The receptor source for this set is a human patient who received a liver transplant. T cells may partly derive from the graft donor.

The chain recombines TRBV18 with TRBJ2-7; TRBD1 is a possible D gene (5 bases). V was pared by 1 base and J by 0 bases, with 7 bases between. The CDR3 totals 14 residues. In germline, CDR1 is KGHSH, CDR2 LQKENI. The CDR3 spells CASSPLQGSYEQYF. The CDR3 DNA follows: TGTGCCAGCTCACCACTCCAGGGCTCCTACGAGCAGTACTTC.

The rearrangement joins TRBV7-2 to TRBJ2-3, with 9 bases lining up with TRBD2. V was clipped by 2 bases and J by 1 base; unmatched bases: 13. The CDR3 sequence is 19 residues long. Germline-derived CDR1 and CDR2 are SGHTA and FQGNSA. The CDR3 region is CASSLTPSASGAGTDTQYF. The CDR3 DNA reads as TGTGCCAGCAGCTTAACACCCTCCGCTAGCGGGGCAGGCACAGATACGCAGTATTTT.

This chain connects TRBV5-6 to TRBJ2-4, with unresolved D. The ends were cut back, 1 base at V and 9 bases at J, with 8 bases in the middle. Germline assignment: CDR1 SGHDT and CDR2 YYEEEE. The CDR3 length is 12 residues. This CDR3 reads CASSLPGGIQYF. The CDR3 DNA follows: TGTGCCAGCAGCTTGCCTGGTGGCATTCAGTACTTC.

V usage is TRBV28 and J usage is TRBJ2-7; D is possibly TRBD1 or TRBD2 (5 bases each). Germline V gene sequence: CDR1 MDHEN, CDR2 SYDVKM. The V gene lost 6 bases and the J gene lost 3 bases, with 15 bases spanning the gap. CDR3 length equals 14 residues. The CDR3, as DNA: TGTGCCAGCAGGTTCTCGGGGACCTTCTACGAGCAGTACTTC. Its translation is CASRFSGTFYEQYF.

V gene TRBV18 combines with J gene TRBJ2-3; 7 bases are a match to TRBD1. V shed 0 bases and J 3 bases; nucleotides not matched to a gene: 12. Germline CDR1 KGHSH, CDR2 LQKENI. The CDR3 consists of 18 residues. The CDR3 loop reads CASSPPKGNRGITDTQYF. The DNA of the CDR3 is TGTGCCAGCTCACCACCCAAAGGGAACAGGGGAATTACAGATACGCAGTATTTT.

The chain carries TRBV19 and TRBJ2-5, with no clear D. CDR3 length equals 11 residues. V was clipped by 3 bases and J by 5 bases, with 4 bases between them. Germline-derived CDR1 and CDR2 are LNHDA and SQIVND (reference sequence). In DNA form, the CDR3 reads TGTGCCAGTAGTATTGAGGAGACCCAGTACTTC. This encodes CASSIEETQYF.

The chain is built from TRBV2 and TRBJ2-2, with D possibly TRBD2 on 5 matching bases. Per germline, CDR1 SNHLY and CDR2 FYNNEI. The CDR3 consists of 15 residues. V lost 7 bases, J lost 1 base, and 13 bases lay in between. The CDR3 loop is CASTERERNTGELFF. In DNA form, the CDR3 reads TGTGCCAGCACCGAGAGGGAGAGGAACACCGGGGAGCTGTTTTTT.

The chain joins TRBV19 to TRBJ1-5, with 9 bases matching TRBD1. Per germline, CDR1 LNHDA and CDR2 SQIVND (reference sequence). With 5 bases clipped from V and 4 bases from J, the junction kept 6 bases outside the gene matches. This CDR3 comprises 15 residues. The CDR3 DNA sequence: TGTGCCAGTAGTTGGACCGGGACAGGGAATCAGCCCCAGCATTTT. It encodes CASSWTGTGNQPQHF. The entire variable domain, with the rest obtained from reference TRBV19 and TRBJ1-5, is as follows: DGGITQSPKYLFRKEGQNVTLSCEQNLNHDAMYWYRQDPGQGLRLIYYSQIVNDFQKGDIAEGYSVSREKKESFPLTVTSAQKNPTAFYLCASSWTGTGNQPQHFGDGTRLSIL.

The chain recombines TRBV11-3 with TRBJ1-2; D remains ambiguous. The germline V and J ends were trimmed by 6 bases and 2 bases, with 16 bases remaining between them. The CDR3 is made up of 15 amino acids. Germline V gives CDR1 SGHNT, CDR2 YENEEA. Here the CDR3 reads CASSKERPLNYGYTF. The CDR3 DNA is TGTGCCAGCAGTAAAGAACGGCCGTTAAACTATGGCTACACCTTC.

CDR3 in amino acids: CASTRDRGSVNEQFF. DNA for the CDR3: TGTGCCAGCACGAGGGACAGGGGTTCAGTCAATGAGCAGTTCTTC. The chain uses TRBV7-2 and TRBJ2-1, with TRBD1 identical over 10 bases. CDR1 is SGHTA and CDR2 is FQGNSA in the germline V gene. CDR3 length: 15 amino acids. Unmatched junction bases numbered 9, after V lost 7 bases and J lost 6 bases.

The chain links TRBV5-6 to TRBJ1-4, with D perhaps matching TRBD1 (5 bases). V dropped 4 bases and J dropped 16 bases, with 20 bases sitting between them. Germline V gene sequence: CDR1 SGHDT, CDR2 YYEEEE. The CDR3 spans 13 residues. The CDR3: CASSTTGTANKFF. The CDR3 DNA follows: TGTGCCAGCAGCACGACCGGGACGGCTAATAAGTTTTTT.

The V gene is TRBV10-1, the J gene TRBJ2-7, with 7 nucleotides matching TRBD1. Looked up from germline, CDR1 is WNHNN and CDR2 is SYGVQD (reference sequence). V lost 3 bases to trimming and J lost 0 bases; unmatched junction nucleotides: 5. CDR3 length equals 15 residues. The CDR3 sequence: CASSEWTGSSYEQYF. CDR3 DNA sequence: TGCGCCAGCAGTGAATGGACAGGAAGCTCCTACGAGCAGTACTTC.

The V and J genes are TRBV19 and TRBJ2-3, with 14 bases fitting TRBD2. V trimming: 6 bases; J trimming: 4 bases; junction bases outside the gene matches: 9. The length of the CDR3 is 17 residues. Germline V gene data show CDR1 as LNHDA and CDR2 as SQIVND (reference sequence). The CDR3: CASSTRLAGGPADTQYF. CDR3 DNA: TGTGCCAGTAGCACACGACTAGCGGGAGGGCCTGCAGATACGCAGTATTTT.

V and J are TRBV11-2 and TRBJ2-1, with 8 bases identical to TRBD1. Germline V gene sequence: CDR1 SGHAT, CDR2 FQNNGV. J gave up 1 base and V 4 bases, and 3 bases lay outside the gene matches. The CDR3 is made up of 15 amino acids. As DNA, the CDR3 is TGTGCCAGCAGCTCCAGGGGGCTTTCCTACAATGAGCAGTTCTTC. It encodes CASSSRGLSYNEQFF.

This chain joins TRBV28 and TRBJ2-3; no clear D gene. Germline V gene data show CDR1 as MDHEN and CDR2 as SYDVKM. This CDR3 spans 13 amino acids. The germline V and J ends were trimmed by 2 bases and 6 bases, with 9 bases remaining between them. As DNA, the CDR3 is TGTGCCAGCAGTTTAATCCAGCCCGATACGCAGTATTTT. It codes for CASSLIQPDTQYF. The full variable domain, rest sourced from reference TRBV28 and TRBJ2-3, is DVKVTQSSRYLVKRTGEKVFLECVQDMDHENMFWYRQDPGLGLRLIYFSYDVKMKEKGDIPEGYSVSREKKERFSLILESASTNQTSMYLCASSLIQPDTQYFGPGTRLTVL.

CDR3 protein: CSVSVTGNQPQHF. CDR3 nucleotides: TGCAGCGTAAGCGTCACAGGCAATCAGCCCCAGCATTTT. This chain links TRBV29-1 with TRBJ1-5; D gene unclear. From germline, CDR1 is SQVTM and CDR2 ANQGSEA. The CDR3 has 13 amino acids. The germline V and J ends were trimmed by 6 bases and 2 bases, with 11 bases remaining between them.

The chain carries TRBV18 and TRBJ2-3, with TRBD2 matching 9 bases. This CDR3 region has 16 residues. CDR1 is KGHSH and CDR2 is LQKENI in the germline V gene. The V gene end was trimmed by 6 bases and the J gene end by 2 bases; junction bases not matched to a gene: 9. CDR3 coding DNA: TGTGCCAGCTCGTCGCAGGTAGCGGGAGCCACAGATACGCAGTATTTT. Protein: CASSSQVAGATDTQYF. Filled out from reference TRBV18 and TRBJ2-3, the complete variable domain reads NAGVMQNPRHLVRRRGQEARLRCSPMKGHSHVYWYRQLPEEGLKFMVYLQKENIIDESGMPKERFSAEFPKEGPSILRIQQVVRGDSAAYFCASSSQVAGATDTQYFGPGTRLTVL.

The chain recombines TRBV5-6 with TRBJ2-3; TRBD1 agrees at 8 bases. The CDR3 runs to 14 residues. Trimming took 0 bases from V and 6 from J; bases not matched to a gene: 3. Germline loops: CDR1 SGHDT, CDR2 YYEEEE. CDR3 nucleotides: TGTGCCAGCAGCTTGGTGACAGGGGTCGATACGCAGTATTTT. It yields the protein CASSLVTGVDTQYF.

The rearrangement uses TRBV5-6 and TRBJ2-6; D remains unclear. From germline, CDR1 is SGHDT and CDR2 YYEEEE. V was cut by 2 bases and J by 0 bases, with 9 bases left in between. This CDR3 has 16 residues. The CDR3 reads CASSLQSHSGANVLTF. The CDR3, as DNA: TGTGCCAGCAGCTTACAGTCTCACTCTGGGGCCAACGTCCTGACTTTC.